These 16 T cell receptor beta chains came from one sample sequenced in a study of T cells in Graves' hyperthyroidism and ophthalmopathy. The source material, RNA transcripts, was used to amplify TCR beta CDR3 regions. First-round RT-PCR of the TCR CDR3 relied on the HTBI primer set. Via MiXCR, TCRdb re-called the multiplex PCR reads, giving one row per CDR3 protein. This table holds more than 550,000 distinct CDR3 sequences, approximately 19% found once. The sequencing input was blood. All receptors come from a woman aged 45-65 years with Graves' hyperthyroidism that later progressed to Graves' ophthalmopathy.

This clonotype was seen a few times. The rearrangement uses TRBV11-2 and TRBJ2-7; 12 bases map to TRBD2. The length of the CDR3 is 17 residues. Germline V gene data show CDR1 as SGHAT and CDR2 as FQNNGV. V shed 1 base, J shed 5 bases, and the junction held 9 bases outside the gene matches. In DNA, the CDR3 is TGTGCCAGCAGCTTAGCTAGAAGGACTAGCGGGGACAACGAGCAGTACTTC. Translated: CASSLARRTSGDNEQYF.

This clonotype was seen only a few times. CDR3 amino acids: CASSFLSDSRNSPLHF. CDR3 bases: TGTGCCAGCAGCTTTCTATCGGACAGCCGTAATTCACCCCTCCACTTT. V gene TRBV5-8 combines with J gene TRBJ1-6; a weak D match, TRBD1 (6 bases). The CDR3 contains 16 residues. Trimming took off 2 bases at V and 6 bases at J, with 15 bases between the two ends. Per germline, CDR1 SGHTS and CDR2 YDEGEE.

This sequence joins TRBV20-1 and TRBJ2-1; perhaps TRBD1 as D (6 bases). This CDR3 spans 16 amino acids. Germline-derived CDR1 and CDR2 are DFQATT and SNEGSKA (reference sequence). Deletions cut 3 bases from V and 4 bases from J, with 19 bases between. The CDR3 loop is CSASGITRGIYNEQFF. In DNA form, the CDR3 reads TGCAGTGCTAGCGGGATCACGAGGGGGATTTACAATGAGCAGTTCTTC.

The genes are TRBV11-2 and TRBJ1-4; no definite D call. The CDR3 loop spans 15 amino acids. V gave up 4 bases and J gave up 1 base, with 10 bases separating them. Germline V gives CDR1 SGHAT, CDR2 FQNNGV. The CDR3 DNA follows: TGTGCCAGCAGCTCGACCTTGGGAACTAATGAAAAACTGTTTTTT. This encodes CASSSTLGTNEKLFF.

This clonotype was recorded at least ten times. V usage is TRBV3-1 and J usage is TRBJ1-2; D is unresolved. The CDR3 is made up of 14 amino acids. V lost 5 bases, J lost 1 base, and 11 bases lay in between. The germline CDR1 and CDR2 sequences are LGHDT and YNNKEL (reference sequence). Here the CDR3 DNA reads TGTGCCAGCAGCTTTCGCACCTTTAACTATGGCTACACCTTC. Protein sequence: CASSFRTFNYGYTF.

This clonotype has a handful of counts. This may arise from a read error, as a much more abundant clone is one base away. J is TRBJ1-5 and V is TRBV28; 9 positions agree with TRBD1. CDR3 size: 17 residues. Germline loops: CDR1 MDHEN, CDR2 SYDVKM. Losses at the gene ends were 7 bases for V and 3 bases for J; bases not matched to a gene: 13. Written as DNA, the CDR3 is TGTGCCAGCAACCCAGGGACAGGGCTTTTTGACAATCAGCCCCAGCATTTT. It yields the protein CASNPGTGLFDNQPQHF. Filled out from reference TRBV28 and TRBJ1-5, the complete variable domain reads DVKVTQSSRYLVKRTGEKVFLECVQDMDHENMFWYRQDPGLGLRLIYFSYDVKMKEKGDIPEGYSVSREKKERFSLILESASTNQTSMYLCASNPGTGLFDNQPQHFGDGTRLSIL.

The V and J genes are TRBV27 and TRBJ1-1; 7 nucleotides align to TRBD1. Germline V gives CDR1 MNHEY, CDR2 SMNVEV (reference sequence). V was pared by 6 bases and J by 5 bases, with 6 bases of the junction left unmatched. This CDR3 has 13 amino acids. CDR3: CASSDRDRTEAFF. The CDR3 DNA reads TGTGCCAGCAGCGACAGGGATCGGACTGAAGCTTTCTTT.

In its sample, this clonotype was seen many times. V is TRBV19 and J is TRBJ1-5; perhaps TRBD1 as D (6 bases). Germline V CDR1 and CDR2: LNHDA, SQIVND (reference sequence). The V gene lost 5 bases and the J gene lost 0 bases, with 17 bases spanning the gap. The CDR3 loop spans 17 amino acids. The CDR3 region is CASSPPRGAVSNQPQHF. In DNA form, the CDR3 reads TGTGCCAGTAGTCCCCCCCGGGGGGCCGTTAGCAATCAGCCCCAGCATTTT.

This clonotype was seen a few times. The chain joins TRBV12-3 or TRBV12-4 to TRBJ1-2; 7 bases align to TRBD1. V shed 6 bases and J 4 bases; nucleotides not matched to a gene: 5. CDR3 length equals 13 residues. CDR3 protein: CASSHGDSYGYTF. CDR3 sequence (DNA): TGTGCCAGCAGCCATGGGGACAGCTATGGCTACACCTTC.

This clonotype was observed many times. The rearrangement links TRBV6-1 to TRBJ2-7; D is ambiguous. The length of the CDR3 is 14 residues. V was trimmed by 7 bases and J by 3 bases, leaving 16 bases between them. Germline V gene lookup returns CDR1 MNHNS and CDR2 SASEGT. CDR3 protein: CASKDGLAIYEQYF. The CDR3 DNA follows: TGTGCCAGCAAGGACGGGCTTGCGATCTACGAGCAGTACTTC.

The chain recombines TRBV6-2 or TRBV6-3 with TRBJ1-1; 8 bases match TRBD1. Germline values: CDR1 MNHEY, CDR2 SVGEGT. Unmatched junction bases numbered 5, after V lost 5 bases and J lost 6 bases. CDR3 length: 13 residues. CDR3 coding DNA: TGTGCCAGCAGTGTGCAGGGGGCCTCTGAAGCTTTCTTT. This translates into CASSVQGASEAFF.

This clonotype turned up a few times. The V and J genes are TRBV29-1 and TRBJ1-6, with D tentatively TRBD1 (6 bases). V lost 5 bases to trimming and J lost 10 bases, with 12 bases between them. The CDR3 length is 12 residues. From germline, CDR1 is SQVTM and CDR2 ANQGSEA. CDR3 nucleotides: TGCAGCGTTCGCGAGGGGGACTCACCCCTCCACTTT. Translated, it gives CSVREGDSPLHF.

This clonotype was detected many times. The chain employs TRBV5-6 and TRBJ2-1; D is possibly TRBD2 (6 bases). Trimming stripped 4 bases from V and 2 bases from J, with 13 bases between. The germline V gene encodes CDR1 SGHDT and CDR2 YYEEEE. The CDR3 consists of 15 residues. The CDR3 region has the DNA TGTGCCAGCAGCACCGGGGAGGCCCCCTACAATGAGCAGTTCTTC. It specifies CASSTGEAPYNEQFF.

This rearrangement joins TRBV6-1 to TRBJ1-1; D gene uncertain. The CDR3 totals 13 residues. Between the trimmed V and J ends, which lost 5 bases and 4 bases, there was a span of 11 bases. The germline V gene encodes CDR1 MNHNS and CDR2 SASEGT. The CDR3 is CASSPKGPTEAFF. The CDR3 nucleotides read TGTGCCAGCAGTCCCAAGGGCCCCACTGAAGCTTTCTTT.

This CDR3 reads CASSWGDSWSPLHF. CDR3 nucleotide sequence: TGCGCCAGCAGCTGGGGAGACAGTTGGTCACCCCTCCACTTT. The chain joins TRBV5-1 to TRBJ1-6, with D maybe TRBD1 (5 bases). Germline lookup yields CDR1 SGHRS and CDR2 YFSETQ. The CDR3 covers 14 residues. V was shortened by 3 bases and J by 10 bases, with 14 bases between the two germline ends.

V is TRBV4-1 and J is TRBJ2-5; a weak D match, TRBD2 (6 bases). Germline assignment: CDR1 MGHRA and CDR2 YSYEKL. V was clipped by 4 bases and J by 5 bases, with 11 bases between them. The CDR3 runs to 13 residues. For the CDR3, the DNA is TGCGCCAGCAGCCGGGGGAGGACGGAGACCCAGTACTTC. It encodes CASSRGRTETQYF.